The source of this T cell receptor beta chain is a study of cytomegalovirus exposure and HLA in healthy donors. With 60 Vbeta and 13 Jbeta primers, the PCR was carried out. Sequencing was performed with immunoSEQ multiplex PCR; in TCRdb, only in-frame clones are kept and a portion is missing. The profile shows 150,000 to 200,000 clones, 70% to 80% of them singletons. The study's findings and limits: The study designated roughly 160 TCR beta chains cytomegalovirus-associated. In a later analysis, productive TCRs from donors in an Asian-associated ancestry cluster reportedly carried fewer N-insertions than the cohort mean. The authors reported that TCR beta sequences could predict HLA-A and HLA-B alleles. These predictions were accurate for most subjects in the first cohort.

To note about this clone: What it binds is not known.

Germline CDR1 and CDR2: KGHSH and LQKENI. The CDR3 is 14 residues long. J was trimmed by 8 bases and V by 3 bases; bases with no gene match: 9. The source material was PBMCs. This receptor was obtained from a man between 18 and 35 years old in good health and CMV-seronegative. The chain employs TRBV18 and TRBJ1-2; TRBD1 matches 7 bases. The CDR3 is CASSPSGTAFGYTF. CDR3 in DNA: TGTGCCAGCTCACCTTCCGGGACAGCTTTCGGCTACACCTTC.